The 23 T cell receptor beta chains reported below all come from one sample, sequenced in a study of OX40 agonist ivuxolimab in advanced cancers. Some clones are missing from TCRdb's copy, which holds only in-frame ones; the method was immunoSEQ multiplex PCR. Seen here are roughly 90,000 clones, approximately 85% observed once, and the top ten hold around 0.2%. The sample in question was CD4+ or CD8+ T cells sorted from blood, obtained in a trial of the OX40 agonist ivuxolimab. The receptors were sampled from an adult with an advanced solid tumor such as melanoma, head and neck, liver or kidney cancer.

The genes are TRBV2 and TRBJ1-5; D is perhaps TRBD1 (5 bases). V lost 10 bases, J lost 8 bases, and 15 bases lay in between. Looked up from germline, CDR1 is SNHLY and CDR2 is FYNNEI. The CDR3 contains 12 residues. In nucleotides, the CDR3 is TGTGCCACCCGGGGGGGGTGGGAGCCCCAGCATTTT. Translated: CATRGGWEPQHF. The full variable domain, its missing parts supplied by reference TRBV2 and TRBJ1-5, is EPEVTQTPSHQVTQMGQEVILRCVPISNHLYFYWYRQILGQKVEFLVSFYNNEISEKSEIFDDQFSVERPDGSNFTLKIRSTKLEDSAMYFCATRGGWEPQHFGDGTRLSIL.

The chain couples TRBV28 to TRBJ1-5; D is unclear. The V end lost 4 bases, the J end lost 7 bases, and 14 bases lay between the germline ends. The length of the CDR3 is 14 residues. Per the germline V gene, CDR1 is MDHEN and CDR2 is SYDVKM. The CDR3 loop reads CASSSSVKRQPQHF. As DNA, the CDR3 is TGTGCCAGCAGTTCCTCGGTAAAGCGGCAGCCCCAGCATTTT. The complete variable domain, with remaining parts taken from reference TRBV28 and TRBJ1-5, reads DVKVTQSSRYLVKRTGEKVFLECVQDMDHENMFWYRQDPGLGLRLIYFSYDVKMKEKGDIPEGYSVSREKKERFSLILESASTNQTSMYLCASSSSVKRQPQHFGDGTRLSIL.

The chain has TRBV28 and TRBJ1-1; weak D call: TRBD1 (6 bases). Trimming removed 3 bases from V and 4 bases from J, with 18 bases in between. Germline V lookup: CDR1 MDHEN, CDR2 SYDVKM. The CDR3 totals 16 residues. CDR3: CASSFRGGQRGTEAFF. CDR3 nucleotide sequence: TGTGCCAGCAGTTTTCGAGGGGGGCAGAGGGGCACTGAAGCTTTCTTT.

V usage is TRBV2 and J usage is TRBJ1-1; the D gene is possibly TRBD1 (6 bases). Germline V CDR1 and CDR2: SNHLY, FYNNEI. The CDR3 is 14 residues long. The ends were cut back, 6 bases at V and 2 bases at J, with 13 bases in the middle. Here the CDR3 DNA reads TGTGCCAGCAGAGCTGACAGGCTAAACACTGAAGCTTTCTTT. It specifies CASRADRLNTEAFF.

The chain couples TRBV9 to TRBJ1-3, with D possibly matching TRBD1 (5 bases). V was trimmed by 3 bases and J by 2 bases, leaving 15 bases between them. Germline CDR1 and CDR2: SGDLS and YYNGEE. This CDR3 is built from 16 residues. CDR3 amino acids: CASSASGTSAGNTIYF. The CDR3 bases are TGTGCCAGCAGCGCCTCCGGGACGTCGGCTGGAAACACCATATATTTT. Drawing the rest from reference TRBV9 and TRBJ1-3, the complete variable domain is DSGVTQTPKHLITATGQRVTLRCSPRSGDLSVYWYQQSLDQGLQFLIQYYNGEERAKGNILERFSAQQFPDLHSELNLSSLELGDSALYFCASSASGTSAGNTIYFGEGSWLTVV.

The chain has TRBV2 and TRBJ1-1; D call uncertain. The V gene's germline CDR1 is SNHLY and CDR2 FYNNEI. The CDR3 covers 13 residues. The CDR3 is CGDVAWRGTEAFF. CDR3 sequence (DNA): TGTGGTGACGTTGCTTGGCGGGGAACTGAAGCTTTCTTT.

The rearrangement links TRBV18 to TRBJ1-3; TRBD1 is a possible D gene (5 bases). Trimming took 4 bases from V and 0 from J, leaving 13 bases between them. Germline CDR1 and CDR2: KGHSH and LQKENI. CDR3 length: 16 amino acids. The CDR3 is CASSREWGLSGNTIYF. CDR3 DNA sequence: TGTGCCAGCTCACGGGAATGGGGCCTCTCTGGAAACACCATATATTTT.

J is TRBJ2-7 and V is TRBV29-1; weak D call: TRBD1 (5 bases). V lost 4 bases and J lost 5, with 12 bases in between. This CDR3 has 12 amino acids. CDR1 SQVTM and CDR2 ANQGSEA come from the germline V gene. The CDR3 sequence is CSVGGRVHEQYF. The CDR3, as DNA: TGCAGCGTTGGTGGCAGGGTCCACGAGCAGTACTTC.

This chain joins TRBV6-4 and TRBJ1-6, with D possibly being TRBD1 (6 bases). V was pared by 3 bases and J by 12 bases, with 15 bases between. The CDR3 has 14 residues. Germline V gene lookup returns CDR1 MRHNA and CDR2 SNTAGT. The CDR3 DNA sequence: TGTGCCAGCAGTGAGGGACACGGAATTCAACCCCTCCACTTT. Amino acids: CASSEGHGIQPLHF.

The gene calls are TRBV18 and TRBJ2-1; D uncertain. This CDR3 comprises 11 residues. Germline-derived CDR1 and CDR2 are KGHSH and LQKENI. V was trimmed by 5 bases and J by 5 bases, leaving 4 bases between them. The CDR3 protein is CASSYDNEQFF. The DNA for the CDR3 is TGTGCCAGCTCATACGACAATGAGCAGTTCTTC.

The gene calls are TRBV5-6 and TRBJ2-7; D perhaps matches TRBD1 (6 bases). CDR3 length equals 15 residues. With 3 bases removed from V and 2 bases from J, the gap between germline ends came to 15 bases. Per the germline V gene, CDR1 is SGHDT and CDR2 is YYEEEE. The CDR3: CASSSPGHTTYEQYF. CDR3 in DNA: TGTGCCAGCAGCTCACCGGGACACACAACCTACGAGCAGTACTTC.

V gene TRBV7-2 combines with J gene TRBJ1-1; 7 bases fit TRBD1. The CDR3 covers 14 residues. Germline V gene lookup returns CDR1 SGHTA and CDR2 FQGNSA. V dropped 3 bases and J dropped 2; count of bases not matched to a gene: 3. CDR3: CASSLGTANTEAFF. The CDR3 bases are TGTGCCAGCAGCTTGGGGACAGCAAACACTGAAGCTTTCTTT.

V gene TRBV10-1 combines with J gene TRBJ1-5, with D perhaps TRBD1 (5 bases). The ends were cut back, 2 bases at V and 6 bases at J, with 11 bases in the middle. This CDR3 contains 14 residues. Germline V CDR1 and CDR2: WNHNN, SYGVQD (reference sequence). The CDR3 DNA reads as TGCGCCAGCAGTGAGGGGGCCGGGGCTCAGCCCCAGCATTTT. Protein: CASSEGAGAQPQHF.

This sequence joins TRBV5-1 and TRBJ1-1; D is undetermined. The V end was cut by 3 bases, the J end by 3 bases, with 12 bases between. Per germline, CDR1 SGHRS and CDR2 YFSETQ. This CDR3 region has 14 residues. As DNA, the CDR3 is TGCGCCAGCAGCTCCGGAGGATTGGACACTGAAGCTTTCTTT. Protein: CASSSGGLDTEAFF.

The chain couples TRBV5-1 to TRBJ1-1; a possible D gene is TRBD1 (5 bases). Germline V gene data show CDR1 as SGHRS and CDR2 as YFSETQ. V lost 4 bases to trimming and J lost 1 base, with 8 bases between them. This CDR3 spans 13 amino acids. CDR3 sequence (DNA): TGCGCCAGCAGCATGCAGGGGAACACTGAAGCTTTCTTT. Its protein is CASSMQGNTEAFF.

This clone was seen more than once but under ten times. The chain combines TRBV5-4 with TRBJ1-1; D may be TRBD1 (5 bases). CDR1 and CDR2 from the germline V gene are SGHNT and YYREEE (reference sequence). The V gene lost 1 base and the J gene lost 1 base, with 8 bases spanning the gap. The CDR3 consists of 14 residues. The CDR3: CASSLPDRNTEAFF. In DNA, the CDR3 is TGTGCCAGCAGCTTGCCCGACAGGAACACTGAAGCTTTCTTT.

The genes are TRBV6-5 and TRBJ2-3, with 8 bases aligning to TRBD2. The CDR3 covers 14 residues. V dropped 10 bases and J dropped 5; count of bases not matched to a gene: 11. Germline assignment: CDR1 MNHEY and CDR2 SVGAGI. The chain's CDR3 is CAIAKGAGGDTQYF. CDR3 nucleotides: TGTGCCATCGCTAAAGGGGCGGGAGGAGATACGCAGTATTTT.

The chain links TRBV19 to TRBJ2-4; 11 bases line up with TRBD2. This CDR3 region has 22 residues. CDR1 and CDR2 from the germline V gene are LNHDA and SQIVND (reference sequence). Trimming cost V 3 bases and J 3 bases; bases outside gene matches: 22. This chain's CDR3 is CASSISGRAGALFTGRKNIQYF. CDR3 DNA sequence: TGTGCCAGTAGTATTAGCGGGAGGGCCGGAGCTCTGTTTACGGGACGCAAAAACATTCAGTACTTC. The full variable domain, with the rest looked up from reference TRBV19 and TRBJ2-4, is DGGITQSPKYLFRKEGQNVTLSCEQNLNHDAMYWYRQDPGQGLRLIYYSQIVNDFQKGDIAEGYSVSREKKESFPLTVTSAQKNPTAFYLCASSISGRAGALFTGRKNIQYFGAGTRLSVL.

This chain connects TRBV7-3 to TRBJ2-3; D call uncertain. The CDR3 runs to 13 residues. V shed 4 bases and J shed 5 bases, with 10 bases lying between them. CDR1 SGHTA and CDR2 FQGTGA come from the germline V gene. In nucleotides, the CDR3 is TGTGCCAGCAGCTACAATCGACAAGATACGCAGTATTTT. This sequence encodes CASSYNRQDTQYF.

This clone was observed a handful of times. J is TRBJ1-3 and V is TRBV4-1, with D unresolved. The CDR3 covers 13 residues. Germline CDR1 and CDR2: MGHRA and YSYEKL. V was trimmed by 2 bases and J by 8 bases, leaving 10 bases between them. The CDR3 here is CASSQSHTYTIYF. The CDR3 nucleotides read TGCGCCAGCAGCCAATCTCACACTTACACCATATATTTT.

The V and J genes are TRBV29-1 and TRBJ1-3; D is unresolved. This CDR3 has 14 residues. The V end lost 5 bases, the J end lost 7 bases, and 18 bases lay between the germline ends. Germline V gene sequence: CDR1 SQVTM, CDR2 ANQGSEA. Written as DNA, the CDR3 is TGCAGCGTTAAGGAGGGCCGGCGCGGCAACACCATATATTTT. Translation gives CSVKEGRRGNTIYF. The entire variable domain, with the rest obtained from reference TRBV29-1 and TRBJ1-3, is as follows: SAVISQKPSRDICQRGTSLTIQCQVDSQVTMMFWYRQQPGQSLTLIATANQGSEATYESGFVIDKFPISRPNLTFSTLTVSNMSPEDSSIYLCSVKEGRRGNTIYFGEGSWLTVV.

This sequence joins TRBV28 and TRBJ2-7, with TRBD2 identical over 10 bases. With V trimmed by 10 bases and J by 0 bases, 9 bases remained unmatched. From germline, CDR1 is MDHEN and CDR2 SYDVKM. CDR3 size: 15 residues. In DNA form, the CDR3 reads TGTGCCATTTCTAGCGGGGGCCGGAGCTCCTACGAGCAGTACTTC. Translated, it gives CAISSGGRSSYEQYF.

This clone was counted a single time. The V call is TRBV18, the J call TRBJ1-1, with 11 bases matching TRBD1. Trimming took 5 bases from V and 4 from J; bases not matched to a gene: 6. CDR1 and CDR2 from the germline V gene are KGHSH and LQKENI. The CDR3 has 15 amino acids. The CDR3 sequence is CASSYSGQGATEAFF. Written as DNA, the CDR3 is TGTGCCAGCTCATACTCCGGACAGGGGGCCACTGAAGCTTTCTTT.